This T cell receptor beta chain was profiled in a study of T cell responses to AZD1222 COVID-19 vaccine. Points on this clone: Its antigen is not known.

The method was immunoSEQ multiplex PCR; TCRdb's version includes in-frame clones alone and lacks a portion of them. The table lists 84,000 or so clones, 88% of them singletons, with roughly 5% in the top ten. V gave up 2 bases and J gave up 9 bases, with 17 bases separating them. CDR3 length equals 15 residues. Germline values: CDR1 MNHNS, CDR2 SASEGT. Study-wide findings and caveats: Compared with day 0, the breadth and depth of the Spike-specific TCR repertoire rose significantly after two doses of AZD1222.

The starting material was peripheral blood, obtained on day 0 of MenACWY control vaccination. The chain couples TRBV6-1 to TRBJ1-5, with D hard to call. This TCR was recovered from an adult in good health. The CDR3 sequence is CASSEMEVGTGPQHF. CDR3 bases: TGTGCCAGCAGTGAAATGGAAGTGGGAACTGGGCCCCAGCATTTT.